These T cell receptor beta chains were read from a single sample in a study of post-analysis software for immune sequencing data. In TCRdb, the PCR reads were re-called with MiXCR into one record per CDR3 protein. The top ten hold about 4.5% of the sample, which has under 900,000 distinct CDR3 sequences, about 50% seen once. Sequencing was carried out using blood. The source is a girl aged 5-17 years with multiple sclerosis. Each CDR3 is given with its conserved first and last residue. Fields, in order: D gene, clone size, J gene, V gene, CDR3 protein, CDR3 DNA. The D gene is left open where the match is weak. Some rows mark clone size as missing; the rest say once, few, many or name a class of expanded clone.

d_gene: .; abundance: .; j_gene: TRBJ2-6; v_gene: TRBV9; CDR3aa: CASSAQEGHQWGVGANVLTF; CDR3nt: TGTGCCAGCAGCGCCCAAGAAGGACATCAATGGGGGGTTGGGGCCAACGTCCTGACTTTC
d_gene: .; abundance: .; j_gene: TRBJ1-1; v_gene: TRBV7-9; CDR3aa: CASSPTGARLNTEAFF; CDR3nt: TGTGCCAGCAGCCCCACGGGGGCCAGACTCAACACTGAAGCTTTCTTT
d_gene: .; abundance: few; j_gene: TRBJ2-7; v_gene: TRBV2; CDR3aa: CASSSSLSSYEQYF; CDR3nt: TGTGCCAGCAGTTCTAGCTTAAGCTCCTACGAGCAGTACTTC
d_gene: .; abundance: few; j_gene: TRBJ2-1; v_gene: TRBV5-1; CDR3aa: CASSLVGGALFF; CDR3nt: TGCGCCAGCAGCTTGGTTGGCGGGGCTCTGTTCTTC
d_gene: .; abundance: .; j_gene: TRBJ2-7; v_gene: TRBV5-1; CDR3aa: CASSWGQLRYEQYF; CDR3nt: TGCGCCAGCAGCTGGGGCCAGTTGAGATACGAGCAGTACTTC
d_gene: TRBD1; abundance: .; j_gene: TRBJ2-7; v_gene: TRBV6-5; CDR3aa: CASSYSSGGGSYEQYF; CDR3nt: TGTGCCAGCAGTTACTCGTCAGGGGGTGGTTCCTACGAGCAGTACTTC
d_gene: .; abundance: once; j_gene: TRBJ1-4; v_gene: TRBV6-6; CDR3aa: CASSQVGLNEKLFF; CDR3nt: TGTGCCAGCAGTCAAGTGGGGCTAAATGAAAAACTGTTTTTT
d_gene: .; abundance: .; j_gene: TRBJ1-2; v_gene: TRBV27; CDR3aa: CASSFGGRANYGYTF; CDR3nt: TGTGCCAGCAGTTTTGGGGGCAGGGCGAACTATGGCTACACCTTC
d_gene: TRBD1; abundance: .; j_gene: TRBJ2-1; v_gene: TRBV12-3/TRBV12-4; CDR3aa: CASSLRRGQSGNEQFF; CDR3nt: TGTGCCAGCAGCCTTCGCAGGGGGCAATCGGGCAATGAGCAGTTCTTC
d_gene: .; abundance: .; j_gene: TRBJ1-1; v_gene: TRBV19; CDR3aa: CASSMVGVGTEAFF; CDR3nt: TGTGCCAGTAGTATGGTGGGGGTGGGCACTGAAGCTTTCTTT
d_gene: TRBD2; abundance: .; j_gene: TRBJ2-7; v_gene: TRBV12-3/TRBV12-4; CDR3aa: CASSFHASGSSYGQYF; CDR3nt: TGTGCCAGCAGTTTTCATGCTAGCGGCAGCTCCTACGGGCAGTACTTC
d_gene: TRBD2; abundance: .; j_gene: TRBJ2-1; v_gene: TRBV5-8; CDR3aa: CASSAGTSHNEQFF; CDR3nt: TGTGCCAGCAGCGCCGGGACTAGCCATAATGAGCAGTTCTTC
d_gene: TRBD1; abundance: .; j_gene: TRBJ2-3; v_gene: TRBV7-2; CDR3aa: CASSLRGTGGTDTQYF; CDR3nt: TGTGCCAGCAGCTTACGCGGGACAGGGGGCACAGATACGCAGTATTTT
d_gene: .; abundance: .; j_gene: TRBJ1-2; v_gene: TRBV20-1; CDR3aa: CSALLGVRYGYTF; CDR3nt: TGCAGTGCTCTTCTGGGCGTCAGATATGGCTACACCTTC
d_gene: .; abundance: .; j_gene: TRBJ2-1; v_gene: TRBV11-2; CDR3aa: CASSLDRSWNEQFF; CDR3nt: TGTGCCAGCAGCTTAGACCGGTCTTGGAATGAGCAGTTCTTC
d_gene: .; abundance: few; j_gene: TRBJ1-2; v_gene: TRBV20-1; CDR3aa: CSARVVQGPNYGYTF; CDR3nt: TGCAGTGCTAGGGTCGTTCAGGGCCCTAACTATGGCTACACCTTC
d_gene: TRBD1; abundance: .; j_gene: TRBJ2-1; v_gene: TRBV7-9; CDR3aa: CASSSQIIQGAYEQFF; CDR3nt: TGTGCCAGCAGCTCCCAAATAATCCAGGGGGCCTACGAGCAGTTCTTC
d_gene: .; abundance: .; j_gene: TRBJ2-3; v_gene: TRBV12-5; CDR3aa: CASGLPPGMSTDTQYF; CDR3nt: TGTGCTAGTGGTTTGCCTCCCGGGATGAGCACAGATACGCAGTATTTT
d_gene: .; abundance: .; j_gene: TRBJ2-7; v_gene: TRBV19; CDR3aa: CASMAETYEQYF; CDR3nt: TGTGCCAGTATGGCCGAGACCTACGAGCAGTACTTC
d_gene: TRBD1; abundance: .; j_gene: TRBJ1-2; v_gene: TRBV5-1; CDR3aa: CASSFEEFRDRPLGYTF; CDR3nt: TGCGCCAGCAGCTTTGAAGAATTCCGGGACAGGCCCTTAGGCTACACCTTC
d_gene: .; abundance: few; j_gene: TRBJ1-5; v_gene: TRBV11-2; CDR3aa: CASSLGTFWATGSNQPQHF; CDR3nt: TGTGCCAGCAGCTTAGGAACCTTCTGGGCTACCGGTAGCAATCAGCCCCAGCATTTT
d_gene: TRBD2; abundance: .; j_gene: TRBJ2-1; v_gene: TRBV20-1; CDR3aa: CSASTREDSYNEQFF; CDR3nt: TGCAGTGCTAGTACGCGGGAGGACTCCTACAATGAGCAGTTCTTC
d_gene: .; abundance: few; j_gene: TRBJ2-5; v_gene: TRBV3-1; CDR3aa: CASSPNNLPQETQYF; CDR3nt: TGTGCCAGCAGCCCCAATAATCTCCCCCAAGAGACCCAGTACTTC
d_gene: TRBD1; abundance: few; j_gene: TRBJ2-3; v_gene: TRBV7-2; CDR3aa: CASSLVGTGADTQYF; CDR3nt: TGTGCCAGCAGCTTAGTAGGGACAGGGGCAGATACGCAGTATTTT
d_gene: .; abundance: .; j_gene: TRBJ2-5; v_gene: TRBV7-2; CDR3aa: CASSFRGPPRETQYF; CDR3nt: TGTGCCAGCAGCTTTCGCGGACCGCCGAGGGAGACCCAGTACTTC
d_gene: .; abundance: .; j_gene: TRBJ1-5; v_gene: TRBV3-1; CDR3aa: CASSQGAARPQHF; CDR3nt: TGTGCCAGCAGCCAAGGGGCAGCCCGGCCCCAGCATTTT
d_gene: .; abundance: .; j_gene: TRBJ1-2; v_gene: TRBV30; CDR3aa: CAWSLATVHGYTF; CDR3nt: TGTGCCTGGAGTCTTGCCACCGTTCATGGCTACACCTTC
d_gene: TRBD2; abundance: .; j_gene: TRBJ2-1; v_gene: TRBV5-1; CDR3aa: CASSLGLAGGRNEQFF; CDR3nt: TGCGCCAGCAGCTTGGGGCTAGCGGGAGGGAGAAATGAGCAGTTCTTC
d_gene: .; abundance: few; j_gene: TRBJ1-2; v_gene: TRBV7-8; CDR3aa: CASSGGGVDYGYTF; CDR3nt: TGTGCCAGCAGTGGCGGGGGAGTCGACTATGGCTACACCTTC
d_gene: .; abundance: .; j_gene: TRBJ2-7; v_gene: TRBV10-2; CDR3aa: CASSESAIPGIQQYF; CDR3nt: TGCGCCAGCAGTGAGTCTGCTATTCCGGGCATTCAGCAGTACTTC
d_gene: .; abundance: .; j_gene: TRBJ2-3; v_gene: TRBV7-2; CDR3aa: CASSLTKGSTDTQYF; CDR3nt: TGTGCCAGCAGCTTAACGAAGGGGAGCACAGATACGCAGTATTTT
d_gene: .; abundance: .; j_gene: TRBJ2-5; v_gene: TRBV25-1; CDR3aa: CTSSEWGFEETQYF; CDR3nt: TGTACCAGCAGTGAATGGGGGTTTGAAGAGACCCAGTACTTC
d_gene: TRBD1; abundance: .; j_gene: TRBJ2-7; v_gene: TRBV6-1; CDR3aa: CASSGEDRGAYEQYF; CDR3nt: TGTGCCAGCAGTGGCGAAGACAGGGGGGCCTACGAGCAGTACTTC